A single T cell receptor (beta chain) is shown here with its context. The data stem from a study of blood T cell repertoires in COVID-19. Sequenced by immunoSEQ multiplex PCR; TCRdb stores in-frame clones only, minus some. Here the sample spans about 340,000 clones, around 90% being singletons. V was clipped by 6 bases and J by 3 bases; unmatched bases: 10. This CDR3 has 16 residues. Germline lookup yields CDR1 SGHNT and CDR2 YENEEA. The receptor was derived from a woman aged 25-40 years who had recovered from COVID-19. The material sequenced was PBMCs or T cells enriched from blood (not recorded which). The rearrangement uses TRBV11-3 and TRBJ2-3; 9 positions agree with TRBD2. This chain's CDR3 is CASSTKVAGETDTQYF. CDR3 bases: TGTGCCAGCAGTACTAAAGTAGCGGGGGAGACAGATACGCAGTATTTT.